This T cell receptor (beta chain) came from a study of blood T cell dynamics during melanoma immunotherapy. Regarding time point: pre-treatment baseline. Germline CDR1 reads LGHNA; CDR2 reads YSLEER. Trimming removed 5 bases from V and 5 bases from J; junction bases left unmatched: 6. The CDR3 has 16 amino acids. Here immunoSEQ multiplex PCR was the method, and the copy in TCRdb shows in-frame clones only, minus some. The sample carries about 6,300 clones, about nine tenths recorded once. The sequence came from a human donor with melanoma. J is TRBJ2-2 and V is TRBV4-3, with 12 bases fitting TRBD2. Here the sequenced sample was cell-free DNA from blood, taken from a patient treated with checkpoint blockade. The CDR3 region is CASSRTSGMETGELFF. CDR3 bases: TGCGCCAGCAGCAGGACTAGCGGGATGGAAACCGGGGAGCTGTTTTTT.